These 13 T cell receptor beta chains originate from one sample sequenced in a study of cytomegalovirus exposure and HLA in healthy donors. The protocol was immunoSEQ multiplex PCR, while the TCRdb copy is restricted to in-frame clones and leaves out a portion. The sample contains under 200,000 clones, 65% to 90% of which appear only once. The material sequenced was PBMCs. The receptors here all came from a woman aged 18-29 years in good health and CMV-seronegative.

The rearrangement uses TRBV7-8 and TRBJ2-3, with a possible D match to TRBD2 (6 bases). CDR3 length equals 16 residues. V was clipped by 6 bases and J by 2 bases, with 18 bases between them. Germline assignment: CDR1 SGHVS and CDR2 FQNEAQ. CDR3 protein: CASSSLADRLTDTQYF. CDR3 nucleotides: TGTGCCAGCAGTTCTTTAGCGGATCGTCTCACAGATACGCAGTATTTT.

The CDR3 nucleotides read TGTGCCAGCAGTGTGACTAGCGGGTCCTACAATGAGCAGTTCTTC. It codes for CASSVTSGSYNEQFF. The chain recombines TRBV6-4 with TRBJ2-1; 10 positions agree with TRBD2. In germline, CDR1 is MRHNA, CDR2 SNTAGT. The CDR3 totals 15 residues. V was clipped by 4 bases and J by 1 base; unmatched bases: 1.

V gene TRBV29-1 combines with J gene TRBJ2-5; the D is unclear. Trimming cost V 4 bases and J 1 base, with 13 bases left between them. CDR3 length: 14 amino acids. Germline assignment: CDR1 SQVTM and CDR2 ANQGSEA. The CDR3 DNA follows: TGCAGCGTTGCGTGGGCAGTTGTCCAAGAGACCCAGTACTTC. Its translation: CSVAWAVVQETQYF.

This chain connects TRBV12-5 to TRBJ1-3; the D is unclear. Trimming stripped 3 bases from V and 0 bases from J, with 3 bases between. The CDR3 extends over 13 amino acids. Germline CDR1 and CDR2: LGHNT and FRNRAP. The chain's CDR3 is CASGFSSGNTIYF. The CDR3 DNA is TGTGCTAGTGGTTTCAGCTCTGGAAACACCATATATTTT. The complete variable domain, with remaining parts taken from reference TRBV12-5 and TRBJ1-3, reads DARVTQTPRHKVTEMGQEVTMRCQPILGHNTVFWYRQTMMQGLELLAYFRNRAPLDDSGMPKDRFSAEMPDATLATLKIQPSEPRDSAVYFCASGFSSGNTIYFGEGSWLTVV.

The chain is built from TRBV10-3 and TRBJ2-3; 8 bases are shared with TRBD2. CDR3 length: 16 residues. The junction had 7 bases not matched to a gene; V was cut back by 4 bases and J by 1 base. CDR1 is ENHRY, CDR2 SYGVKD, per germline. The CDR3, as DNA: TGTGCCATCAGTGGCATTGGGCGGGGGGGCACAGATACGCAGTATTTT. Its translation is CAISGIGRGGTDTQYF.

The V gene is TRBV6-6, the J gene TRBJ1-4; tentative D call: TRBD1 (6 bases). Germline CDR1 reads MNHNY; CDR2 reads SVGAGI (reference sequence). Trimming removed 2 bases at V and 5 bases at J, with 9 bases between. The length of the CDR3 is 14 residues. Here the CDR3 DNA reads TGTGCCAGCAGTTACGAGGGGGGGAATGAAAAACTGTTTTTT. This codes for CASSYEGGNEKLFF.

This chain links TRBV7-8 with TRBJ2-1; 8 bases are a match to TRBD2. CDR1 is SGHVS, CDR2 FQNEAQ, per germline. The trim removed 4 bases at V and 3 bases at J, leaving 5 bases unmatched. The length of the CDR3 is 15 residues. The CDR3 here is CASSYRSGIYNEQFF. CDR3 in DNA: TGTGCCAGCAGCTATCGTAGCGGGATCTACAATGAGCAGTTCTTC.

V usage is TRBV5-6 and J usage is TRBJ2-3; D might be TRBD2 (7 bases). Germline CDR1 and CDR2: SGHDT and YYEEEE. The V end was cut by 6 bases, the J end by 2 bases, with 13 bases between. CDR3 length: 14 amino acids. CDR3: CASNYGGPTDTQYF. CDR3 nucleotide sequence: TGTGCCAGCAACTACGGGGGGCCCACAGATACGCAGTATTTT.

V usage is TRBV29-1 and J usage is TRBJ2-1, with 10 bases that match TRBD2. This CDR3 has 13 amino acids. The V and J ends lost 6 bases and 4 bases, in that order; junction bases with no gene match: 3. Germline V CDR1 and CDR2: SQVTM, ANQGSEA. The CDR3 region has the DNA TGCAGCGTAGGGACTAGCGTTTACAATGAGCAGTTCTTC. This encodes CSVGTSVYNEQFF.

The chain uses TRBV5-4 and TRBJ1-2; D is possibly TRBD1 (6 bases). V was clipped by 2 bases and J by 2 bases, with 16 bases between them. The CDR3 contains 16 residues. From germline, CDR1 is SGHNT and CDR2 YYREEE (reference sequence). This CDR3 reads CASSFARGAGNYGYTF. For the CDR3, the DNA is TGTGCCAGCAGCTTTGCTCGGGGGGCAGGCAACTATGGCTACACCTTC.

V is TRBV18 and J is TRBJ2-5; TRBD2 matches at 7 bases. The CDR3 is made up of 13 amino acids. Germline V gives CDR1 KGHSH, CDR2 LQKENI. J was trimmed by 4 bases and V by 3 bases; bases with no gene match: 2. The chain's CDR3 is CASSPRGGETQYF. In nucleotides, the CDR3 is TGTGCCAGCTCACCGCGCGGGGGAGAGACCCAGTACTTC. The complete variable domain, with remaining parts taken from reference TRBV18 and TRBJ2-5, reads NAGVMQNPRHLVRRRGQEARLRCSPMKGHSHVYWYRQLPEEGLKFMVYLQKENIIDESGMPKERFSAEFPKEGPSILRIQQVVRGDSAAYFCASSPRGGETQYFGPGTRLLVL.

This chain uses TRBV25-1 with TRBJ1-6; the match to TRBD1 covers 7 bases. Germline-derived CDR1 and CDR2 are MGHDK and SYGVNS. Trimming cost V 3 bases and J 5 bases; bases outside gene matches: 4. CDR3 length: 15 residues. In nucleotides, the CDR3 is TGTGCCAGCAGTGATATCGACAGGGATAATTCACCCCTCCACTTT. Protein product: CASSDIDRDNSPLHF.

The CDR3 DNA follows: TGTGCCACCAGCAGAGGGGTAGCGGGAGGTATTCAGTACTTC. Translation: CATSRGVAGGIQYF. The chain joins TRBV15 to TRBJ2-4; TRBD2 matches at 10 bases. The germline CDR1 and CDR2 sequences are LNHNV and YYDKDF (reference sequence). CDR3 size: 14 residues. V gave up 1 base and J gave up 10 bases; unmatched junction bases: 4.